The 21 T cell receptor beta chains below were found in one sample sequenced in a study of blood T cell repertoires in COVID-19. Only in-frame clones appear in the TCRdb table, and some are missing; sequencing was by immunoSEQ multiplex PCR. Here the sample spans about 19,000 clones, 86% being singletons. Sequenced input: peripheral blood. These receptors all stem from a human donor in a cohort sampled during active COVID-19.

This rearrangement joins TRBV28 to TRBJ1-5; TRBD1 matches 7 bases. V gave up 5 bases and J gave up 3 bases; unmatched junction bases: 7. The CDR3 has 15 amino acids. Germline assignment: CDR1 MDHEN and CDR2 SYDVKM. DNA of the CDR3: TGTGCCAGCAGTCCGGGACAGCTATTCAATCAGCCCCAGCATTTT. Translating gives CASSPGQLFNQPQHF.

The CDR3 spells CASSSDRSYGYTF. In nucleotides, the CDR3 is TGTGCCAGCAGCTCTGACAGAAGCTATGGCTACACCTTC. The rearrangement joins TRBV7-9 to TRBJ1-2, with D maybe TRBD1 (5 bases). The V end was cut by 4 bases, the J end by 4 bases, with 10 bases between. The germline gives CDR1 SEHNR, CDR2 FQNEAQ (reference sequence). This CDR3 is built from 13 residues.

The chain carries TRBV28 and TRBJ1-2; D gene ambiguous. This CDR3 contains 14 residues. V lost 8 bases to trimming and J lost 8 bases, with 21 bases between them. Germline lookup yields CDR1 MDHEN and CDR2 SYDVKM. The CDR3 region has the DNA TGTGCCAGCTCGCCTAGCGCACCTGCCTGGGGCTACACCTTC. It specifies CASSPSAPAWGYTF.

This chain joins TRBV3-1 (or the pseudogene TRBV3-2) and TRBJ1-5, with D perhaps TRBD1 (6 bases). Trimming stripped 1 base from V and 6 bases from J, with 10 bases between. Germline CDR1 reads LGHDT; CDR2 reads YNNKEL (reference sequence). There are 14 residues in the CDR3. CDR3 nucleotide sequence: TGTGCCAGCAGCCAAGGACAAGGGGGTCAGCCCCAGCATTTT. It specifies CASSQGQGGQPQHF.

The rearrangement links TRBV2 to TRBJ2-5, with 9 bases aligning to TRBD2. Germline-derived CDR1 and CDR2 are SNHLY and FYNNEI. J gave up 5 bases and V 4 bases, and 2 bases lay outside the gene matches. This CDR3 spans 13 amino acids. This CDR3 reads CASSASGGETQYF. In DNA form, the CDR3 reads TGTGCCAGCAGTGCCAGCGGGGGGGAGACCCAGTACTTC.

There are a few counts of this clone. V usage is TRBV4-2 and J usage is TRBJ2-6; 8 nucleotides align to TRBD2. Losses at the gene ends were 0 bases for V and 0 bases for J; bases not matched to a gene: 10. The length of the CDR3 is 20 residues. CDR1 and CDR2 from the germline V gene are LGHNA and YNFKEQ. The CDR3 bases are TGTGCCAGCAGCCAAGACTTAACTAGCGGTTCGAGCTCTGGGGCCAACGTCCTGACTTTC. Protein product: CASSQDLTSGSSSGANVLTF.

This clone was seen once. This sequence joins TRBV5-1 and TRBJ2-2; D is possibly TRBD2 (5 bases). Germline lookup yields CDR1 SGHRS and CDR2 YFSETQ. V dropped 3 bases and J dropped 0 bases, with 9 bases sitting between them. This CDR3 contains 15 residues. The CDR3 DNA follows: TGCGCCAGCAGCTCGGACGGGACGAACACCGGGGAGCTGTTTTTT. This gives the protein CASSSDGTNTGELFF. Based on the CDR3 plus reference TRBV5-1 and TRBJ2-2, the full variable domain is KAGVTQTPRYLIKTRGQQVTLSCSPISGHRSVSWYQQTPGQGLQFLFEYFSETQRNKGNFPGRFSGRQFSNSRSEMNVSTLELGDSALYLCASSSDGTNTGELFFGEGSRLTVL.

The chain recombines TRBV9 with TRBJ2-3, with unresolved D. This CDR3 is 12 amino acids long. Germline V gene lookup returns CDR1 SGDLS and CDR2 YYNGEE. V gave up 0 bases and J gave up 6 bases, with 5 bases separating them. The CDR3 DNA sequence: TGTGCCAGCAGCGTAGGACTGGATACGCAGTATTTT. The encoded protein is CASSVGLDTQYF.

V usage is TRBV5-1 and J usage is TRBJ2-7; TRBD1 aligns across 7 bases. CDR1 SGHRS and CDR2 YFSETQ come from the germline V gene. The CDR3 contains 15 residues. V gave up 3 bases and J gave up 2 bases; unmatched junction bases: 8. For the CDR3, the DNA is TGCGCCAGCAGCTCCGAGGGCCAGGGGGCCTACGAGCAGTACTTC. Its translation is CASSSEGQGAYEQYF.

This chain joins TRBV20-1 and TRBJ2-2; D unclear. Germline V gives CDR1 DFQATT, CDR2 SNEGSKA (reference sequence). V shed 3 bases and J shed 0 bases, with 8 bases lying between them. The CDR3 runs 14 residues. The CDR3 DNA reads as TGCAGTGCTAGTAGTAGTCCGAACACCGGGGAGCTGTTTTTT. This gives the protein CSASSSPNTGELFF.

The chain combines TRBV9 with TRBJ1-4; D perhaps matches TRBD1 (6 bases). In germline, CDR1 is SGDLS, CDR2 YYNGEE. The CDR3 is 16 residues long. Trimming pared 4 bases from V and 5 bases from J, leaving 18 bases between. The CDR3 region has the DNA TGTGCCAGCAGCCCCCTTCCGGGGGGGGCGAATGAAAAACTGTTTTTT. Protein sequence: CASSPLPGGANEKLFF.

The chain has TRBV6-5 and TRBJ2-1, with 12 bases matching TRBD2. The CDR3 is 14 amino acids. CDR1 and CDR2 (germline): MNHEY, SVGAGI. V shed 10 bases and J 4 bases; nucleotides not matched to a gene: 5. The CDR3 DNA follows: TGTGCCACCACACTAGCGGGAGGTTACAATGAGCAGTTCTTC. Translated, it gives CATTLAGGYNEQFF.

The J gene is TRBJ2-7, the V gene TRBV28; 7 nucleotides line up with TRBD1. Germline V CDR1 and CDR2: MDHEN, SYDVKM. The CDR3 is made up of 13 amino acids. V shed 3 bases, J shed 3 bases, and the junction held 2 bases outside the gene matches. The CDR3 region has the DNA TGTGCCAGCAGTTTGGCAGGGGGCTACGAGCAGTACTTC. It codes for CASSLAGGYEQYF.

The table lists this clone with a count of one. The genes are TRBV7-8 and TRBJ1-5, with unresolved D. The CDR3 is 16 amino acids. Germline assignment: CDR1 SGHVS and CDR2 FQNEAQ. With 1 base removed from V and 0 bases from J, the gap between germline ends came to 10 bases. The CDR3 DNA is TGTGCCAGCAGCTTAGATCGGTTTTATAGCAATCAGCCCCAGCATTTT. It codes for CASSLDRFYSNQPQHF.

CDR3 coding DNA: TGTGCCAGCAGTCCGTCCGGGACTCCGCTATCCAAAAACATTCAGTACTTC. This translates into CASSPSGTPLSKNIQYF. The chain joins TRBV27 to TRBJ2-4; D may be TRBD2 (6 bases). Germline V gene data show CDR1 as MNHEY and CDR2 as SMNVEV (reference sequence). The CDR3 is made up of 17 amino acids. V lost 5 bases, J lost 2 bases, and 19 bases lay in between.

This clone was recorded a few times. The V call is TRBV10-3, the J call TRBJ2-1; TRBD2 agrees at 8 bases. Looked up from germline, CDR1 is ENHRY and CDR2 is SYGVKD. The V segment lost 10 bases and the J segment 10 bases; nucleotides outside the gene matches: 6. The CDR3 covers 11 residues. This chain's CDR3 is CANSGGNEQFF. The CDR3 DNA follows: TGTGCCAACTCGGGGGGGAACGAGCAGTTCTTC.

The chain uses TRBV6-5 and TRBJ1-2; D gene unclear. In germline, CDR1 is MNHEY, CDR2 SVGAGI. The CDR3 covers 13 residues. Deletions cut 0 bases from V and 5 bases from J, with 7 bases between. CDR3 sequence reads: CASSYSTVYGYTF. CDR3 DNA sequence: TGTGCCAGCAGTTACTCCACGGTTTATGGCTACACCTTC.

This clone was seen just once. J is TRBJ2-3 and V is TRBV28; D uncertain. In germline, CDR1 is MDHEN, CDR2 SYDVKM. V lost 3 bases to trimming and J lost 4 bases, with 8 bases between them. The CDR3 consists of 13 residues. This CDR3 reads CASSLTTSDTQYF. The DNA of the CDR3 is TGTGCCAGCAGTTTGACAACATCAGATACGCAGTATTTT. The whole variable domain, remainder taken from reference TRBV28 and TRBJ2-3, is DVKVTQSSRYLVKRTGEKVFLECVQDMDHENMFWYRQDPGLGLRLIYFSYDVKMKEKGDIPEGYSVSREKKERFSLILESASTNQTSMYLCASSLTTSDTQYFGPGTRLTVL.

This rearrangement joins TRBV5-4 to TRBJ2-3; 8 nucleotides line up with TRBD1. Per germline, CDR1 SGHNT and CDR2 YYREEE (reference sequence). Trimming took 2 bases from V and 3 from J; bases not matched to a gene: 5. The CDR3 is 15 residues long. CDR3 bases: TGTGCCAGCAGCTTCGACAGGGGCGGTACAGATACGCAGTATTTT. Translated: CASSFDRGGTDTQYF.

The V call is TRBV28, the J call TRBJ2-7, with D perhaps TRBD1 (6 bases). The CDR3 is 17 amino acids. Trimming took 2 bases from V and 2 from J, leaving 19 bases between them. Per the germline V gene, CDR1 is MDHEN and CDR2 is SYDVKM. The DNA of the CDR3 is TGTGCCAGCAGTTTACGCGGATTAGGGACACTTCCCTACGAGCAGTACTTC. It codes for CASSLRGLGTLPYEQYF.

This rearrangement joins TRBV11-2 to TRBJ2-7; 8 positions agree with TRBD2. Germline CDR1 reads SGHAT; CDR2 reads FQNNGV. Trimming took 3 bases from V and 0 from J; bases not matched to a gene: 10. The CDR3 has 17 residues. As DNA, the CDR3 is TGTGCCAGCAGCTTTGATTCGCAGCGGGGGAGCTCCTACGAGCAGTACTTC. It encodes CASSFDSQRGSSYEQYF.